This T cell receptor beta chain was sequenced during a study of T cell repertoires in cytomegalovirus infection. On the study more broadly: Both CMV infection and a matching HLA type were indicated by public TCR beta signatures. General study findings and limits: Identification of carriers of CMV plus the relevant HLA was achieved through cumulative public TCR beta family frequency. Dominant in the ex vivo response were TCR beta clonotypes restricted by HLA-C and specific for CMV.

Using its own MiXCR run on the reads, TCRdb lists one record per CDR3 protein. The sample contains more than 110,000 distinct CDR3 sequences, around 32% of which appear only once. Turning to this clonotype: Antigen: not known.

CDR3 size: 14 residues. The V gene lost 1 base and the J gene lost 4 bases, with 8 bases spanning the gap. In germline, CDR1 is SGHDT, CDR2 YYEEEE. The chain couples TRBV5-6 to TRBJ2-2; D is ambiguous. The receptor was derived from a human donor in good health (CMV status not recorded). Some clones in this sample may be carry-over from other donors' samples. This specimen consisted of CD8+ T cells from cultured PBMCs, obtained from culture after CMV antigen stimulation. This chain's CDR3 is CASSLYSLTGELFF. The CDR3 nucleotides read TGTGCCAGCAGCTTGTACAGCCTCACCGGGGAGCTGTTTTTT.